The rows below give T cell receptor beta chains drawn from one sample of a study of T cell responses to AZD1222 COVID-19 vaccine. The data were produced by immunoSEQ multiplex PCR, yet TCRdb's version contains in-frame clones alone and is incomplete. Among roughly 150,000 clones listed, 85% to 90% were seen once. Material: peripheral blood, obtained on day 0 of AZD1222 vaccination. The receptors shown here come from an adult in good health. Each CDR3 is given with its conserved first and last residue. The D gene is left open where the match is weak. Clone size is shown for a subset of rows, as once, few, many or a class of expanded clone.

size: NA; V: TRBV6-5; D: NA; J: TRBJ2-7; CDR3: CATQFSRTGFYEQYF; DNA: TGTGCCACCCAGTTCTCTCGTACAGGTTTCTACGAGCAGTACTTC
size: NA; V: TRBV7-2; D: NA; J: TRBJ1-4; CDR3: CASRRGNTNEKLFF; DNA: TGTGCCAGCAGGAGAGGGAACACTAATGAAAAACTGTTTTTT
size: NA; V: TRBV11-2; D: TRBD2; J: TRBJ2-2; CDR3: CASSLDHSLAGGPTGELFF; DNA: TGTGCCAGCAGCTTAGACCACTCGCTAGCGGGAGGGCCGACCGGTGAGCTGTTTTTT
size: NA; V: TRBV28; D: NA; J: TRBJ2-7; CDR3: CASSPPRYEQYF; DNA: TGTGCCAGCAGTCCCCCTCGCTACGAGCAGTACTTC
size: NA; V: TRBV5-1; D: NA; J: TRBJ2-3; CDR3: CASSLRGMGTDTQYF; DNA: TGCGCCAGCAGCTTGCGCGGGATGGGCACAGATACGCAGTATTTT
size: NA; V: TRBV6-5; D: NA; J: TRBJ2-7; CDR3: CAIRGTGFEQYF; DNA: TGTGCCATACGCGGAACAGGTTTCGAGCAGTACTTC
size: NA; V: TRBV6-5; D: TRBD1; J: TRBJ2-2; CDR3: CASSSLTGFPGELFF; DNA: TGTGCCAGCAGTTCCTTGACAGGGTTTCCCGGGGAGCTGTTTTTT
size: NA; V: TRBV4-2; D: NA; J: TRBJ1-1; CDR3: CASSQVGSHTEAFF; DNA: TGTGCCAGCAGCCAAGTAGGGTCGCACACTGAAGCTTTCTTT
size: NA; V: TRBV9; D: NA; J: TRBJ2-7; CDR3: CASSPRLGHHHYEQYF; DNA: TGTGCCAGCAGCCCCCGCCTGGGCCATCACCACTACGAGCAGTACTTC
size: NA; V: TRBV7-2; D: NA; J: TRBJ2-3; CDR3: CASSLSRSTDTQYF; DNA: TGTGCCAGCAGCTTGTCGAGGAGCACAGATACGCAGTATTTT
size: NA; V: TRBV29-1; D: NA; J: TRBJ2-3; CDR3: CSVARDTDTQYF; DNA: TGCAGCGTTGCGCGGGACACAGATACGCAGTATTTT
size: NA; V: TRBV9; D: TRBD2; J: TRBJ2-1; CDR3: CASSVDLAGAYNEQFF; DNA: TGTGCCAGCAGCGTAGATCTAGCGGGGGCATACAATGAGCAGTTCTTC
size: NA; V: TRBV30; D: TRBD1; J: TRBJ1-1; CDR3: CAWSAGGEAFF; DNA: TGTGCCTGGAGCGCAGGGGGTGAAGCTTTCTTT
size: NA; V: TRBV7-9; D: NA; J: TRBJ1-5; CDR3: CASSLEGQPQHF; DNA: TGTGCCAGCAGCTTAGAAGGGCAGCCCCAGCATTTT
size: NA; V: TRBV30; D: NA; J: TRBJ1-1; CDR3: CAWSVLGLVAGEAFF; DNA: TGTGCCTGGAGTGTATTGGGCCTGGTGGCCGGGGAAGCTTTCTTT
size: NA; V: TRBV7-9; D: NA; J: TRBJ2-2; CDR3: CASYLDTGYTGELFF; DNA: TGTGCCAGCTATCTAGACACGGGATACACCGGGGAGCTGTTTTTT
size: NA; V: TRBV7-3; D: NA; J: TRBJ2-1; CDR3: CASSLRPSVYNEQFF; DNA: TGTGCCAGCAGCTTAAGGCCTAGCGTTTACAATGAGCAGTTCTTC
size: NA; V: TRBV7-9; D: NA; J: TRBJ1-1; CDR3: CASSAAAGGDTEAFF; DNA: TGTGCCAGCAGCGCAGCCGCTGGGGGCGACACTGAAGCTTTCTTT
size: NA; V: TRBV20-1; D: TRBD1; J: TRBJ1-1; CDR3: CSLTGTGVSFF; DNA: TGCAGTTTAACCGGGACAGGGGTGTCTTTCTTT
size: once; V: TRBV4-2; D: TRBD2; J: TRBJ2-2; CDR3: CASSQRAGGRKLETGELFF; DNA: TGTGCCAGCAGCCAGAGAGCGGGAGGGCGAAAATTAGAAACCGGGGAGCTGTTTTTT
size: NA; V: TRBV6-5; D: TRBD1; J: TRBJ1-1; CDR3: CASSSSPSTGGPFF; DNA: TGTGCCAGCAGTTCCTCCCCCTCGACAGGGGGCCCTTTCTTT
size: NA; V: TRBV6-5; D: NA; J: TRBJ1-6; CDR3: CASSPSVGGSSPLHF; DNA: TGTGCCAGCAGCCCAAGTGTGGGCGGGAGTTCACCCCTCCACTTT
size: NA; V: TRBV6-4; D: TRBD2; J: TRBJ2-1; CDR3: CASSDSTSGDNEQFF; DNA: TGTGCCAGCAGTGACTCGACTAGCGGCGACAATGAGCAGTTCTTC
size: NA; V: TRBV9; D: TRBD1; J: TRBJ1-2; CDR3: CASSTAGTGGLRGYTF; DNA: TGTGCCAGCAGCACAGCCGGGACAGGGGGCTTAAGGGGCTACACCTTC
size: once; V: TRBV4-2; D: NA; J: TRBJ2-1; CDR3: CASSQDGVGFDEQFF; DNA: TGTGCCAGCAGCCAAGATGGAGTCGGGTTCGATGAGCAGTTCTTC
size: NA; V: TRBV11-3; D: NA; J: TRBJ2-3; CDR3: CASSFRGETDTQYF; DNA: TGTGCCAGCAGCTTCAGGGGTGAAACAGATACGCAGTATTTT
size: many; V: TRBV4-1; D: NA; J: TRBJ1-6; CDR3: CASSQEIGDSPLHF; DNA: TGCGCCAGCAGCCAAGAGATTGGGGATTCACCCCTCCACTTT
size: NA; V: TRBV30; D: NA; J: TRBJ1-1; CDR3: CAWSVSQFGEAFF; DNA: TGTGCCTGGAGTGTAAGCCAGTTCGGGGAAGCTTTCTTT
size: NA; V: TRBV30; D: TRBD2; J: TRBJ2-5; CDR3: CAWSLGGETQYF; DNA: TGTGCCTGGAGTCTCGGGGGGGAGACCCAGTACTTC
size: few; V: TRBV30; D: NA; J: TRBJ1-5; CDR3: CAWSSPGRRGQPQHF; DNA: TGTGCCTGGAGTTCCCCAGGGAGAAGAGGTCAGCCCCAGCATTTT
size: NA; V: TRBV11-3; D: NA; J: TRBJ2-1; CDR3: CASSTTGLSNEQFF; DNA: TGTGCCAGCAGCACGACGGGACTTTCCAATGAGCAGTTCTTC
size: NA; V: TRBV18; D: TRBD1; J: TRBJ1-1; CDR3: CASSATGGRTEAFF; DNA: TGTGCCAGCTCGGCGACAGGGGGCCGCACTGAAGCTTTCTTT
size: NA; V: TRBV29-1; D: NA; J: TRBJ2-1; CDR3: CSVVRGQHFF; DNA: TGCAGCGTTGTCCGGGGGCAGCATTTCTTC
size: once; V: TRBV19; D: NA; J: TRBJ1-1; CDR3: CASSIWEGTEAFF; DNA: TGTGCCAGTAGTATATGGGAGGGTACTGAAGCTTTCTTT
size: NA; V: TRBV20-1; D: NA; J: TRBJ2-3; CDR3: CSALDTQYF; DNA: TGCAGTGCACTAGATACGCAGTATTTT
size: NA; V: TRBV18; D: TRBD2; J: TRBJ2-1; CDR3: CASSPSLAGSSYNEQFF; DNA: TGTGCCAGCTCACCTTCCCTAGCGGGAAGCTCCTACAATGAGCAGTTCTTC
size: NA; V: TRBV5-1; D: NA; J: TRBJ1-1; CDR3: CASSLTGAITEAFF; DNA: TGCGCCAGCAGCTTGACAGGTGCGATCACTGAAGCTTTCTTT